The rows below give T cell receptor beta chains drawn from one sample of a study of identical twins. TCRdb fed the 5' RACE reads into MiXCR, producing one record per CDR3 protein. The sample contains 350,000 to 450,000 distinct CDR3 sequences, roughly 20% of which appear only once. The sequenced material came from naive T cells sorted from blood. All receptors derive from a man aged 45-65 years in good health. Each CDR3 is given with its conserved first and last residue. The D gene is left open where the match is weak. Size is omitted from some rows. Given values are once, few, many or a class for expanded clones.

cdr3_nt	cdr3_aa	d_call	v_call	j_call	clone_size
TGTGCCAGCAGTTACTCTATCCGGGACGAGCAGTACTTC	CASSYSIRDEQYF	NA	TRBV6-5	TRBJ2-7	NA
TGTGCCAGCAGTTATATAAGCGGTTCGAACACCGGGGAGCTGTTTTTT	CASSYISGSNTGELFF	NA	TRBV28	TRBJ2-2	NA
TGTGCCAGCAGTGAAGGGATGGACAGGTACGAGCAGTACTTC	CASSEGMDRYEQYF	TRBD1	TRBV6-1	TRBJ2-7	NA
TGTGCCAGCAGACCGGGACAGGGACCTTACGAGCAGCACTTC	CASRPGQGPYEQHF	TRBD1	TRBV12-3/TRBV12-4	TRBJ2-7	NA
TGTGCCAGCCTGCGGGACAGTTATAGCAATCAGCCCCAGCATTTT	CASLRDSYSNQPQHF	TRBD1	TRBV6-2/TRBV6-3	TRBJ1-5	NA
TGCAGTGCTAGTCCACAGGGATGGGGAGGCTATGGCTACACCTTC	CSASPQGWGGYGYTF	NA	TRBV20-1	TRBJ1-2	NA
TGCGCCAGCAGCCAAGAGGTCCTGCCGAACACCGGGGAGCTGTTTTTT	CASSQEVLPNTGELFF	NA	TRBV4-1	TRBJ2-2	few
TGTGCCAGCAGTTACAACAGGGATACCGGGGAGCTGTTTTTT	CASSYNRDTGELFF	NA	TRBV6-2/TRBV6-3	TRBJ2-2	few
TGTGCCATCAGGGACAGGGGGCTCAATCAGCCCCAGCATTTT	CAIRDRGLNQPQHF	TRBD1	TRBV10-3	TRBJ1-5	many
TGTGCCAGCAGCCCCCTGGCTTCAGGATCGGCCGGGGAGCTGTTTTTT	CASSPLASGSAGELFF	NA	TRBV11-2	TRBJ2-2	few
TGCGCCAGCAGCTTGGGGGGAAACCAAGAGACCCAGTACTTC	CASSLGGNQETQYF	NA	TRBV5-1	TRBJ2-5	many
TGTGCCAGCAGTTCTACTAGCGGGAGGGCCCTCAGTGGGGAACACACAGATACGCAGTATTTT	CASSSTSGRALSGEHTDTQYF	TRBD2	TRBV28	TRBJ2-3	NA
TGTGCCAGCAGTTTGAGTGGGCGCATCTATAATTCACCCCTCCACTTT	CASSLSGRIYNSPLHF	NA	TRBV12-3/TRBV12-4	TRBJ1-6	few
TGTGCCACCAGTGTGCGGCTAGCGGGCCCGCTAGCCAAAAACATTCAGTACTTC	CATSVRLAGPLAKNIQYF	TRBD2	TRBV24-1	TRBJ2-4	NA
TGCAGCGTTGTGGCGGGTGAAGCTTTCTTT	CSVVAGEAFF	NA	TRBV29-1	TRBJ1-1	NA
TGTGCCAGCAGCCAATCGGGGACTAGCGGGTCCCAGTACTTC	CASSQSGTSGSQYF	TRBD2	TRBV3-1	TRBJ2-5	NA
TGCGCCAGCAGCCAAGAGATGGGGTTGGGCACTGAAGCTTTCTTT	CASSQEMGLGTEAFF	NA	TRBV4-3	TRBJ1-1	NA
TGCAGCGTCGGGACAGGGGGCCCCGGGGAGCTGTTTTTT	CSVGTGGPGELFF	TRBD1	TRBV29-1	TRBJ2-2	many
TGTGCCAGCAGCCAAGATTTCGGGTTCTTTAGCTCCTACAATGAGCAGTTCTTC	CASSQDFGFFSSYNEQFF	NA	TRBV14	TRBJ2-1	few
TGTGCCAGCAGCACCTTAAGGAAGCAGTTCTTC	CASSTLRKQFF	NA	TRBV7-8	TRBJ2-1	few
TGTGCCAGCAGCCCCGACAGGACAGGACTAAGAACCGGGGAGCTGTTTTTT	CASSPDRTGLRTGELFF	NA	TRBV4-2	TRBJ2-2	few
TGCGCCAGCAGCCAAAGCTGGACGGGCTACAATGAGCAGTTCTTC	CASSQSWTGYNEQFF	NA	TRBV4-3	TRBJ2-1	NA
TGTGCCAGCTCTCAGGGGTATCAGCCCCAGCATTTT	CASSQGYQPQHF	NA	TRBV19	TRBJ1-5	NA
TGCGCCAGCAGCGAGGGAGGACAGTCCTACGAGCAGTACTTC	CASSEGGQSYEQYF	NA	TRBV4-3	TRBJ2-7	many
TGTGCCAGCACAGGCGGGATTAGCACAGATACGCAGTATTTT	CASTGGISTDTQYF	NA	TRBV9	TRBJ2-3	NA
TGTGCCAGCAGCCGCAGGGGCCGGGGTGAGCAGTTCTTC	CASSRRGRGEQFF	NA	TRBV12-3/TRBV12-4	TRBJ2-1	few
TGTGCCATCAGTAACAGGGGGCTCGGCGAGACCCAGTACTTC	CAISNRGLGETQYF	TRBD1	TRBV10-3	TRBJ2-5	many
TGTGCCAGCAGCACCCGACAGGGGTCGGCAGATACGCAGTATTTT	CASSTRQGSADTQYF	TRBD1	TRBV5-5	TRBJ2-3	many
TGTGCCAGCAGTTTCCGGGACAGAGAAGAGACCCAGTACTTC	CASSFRDREETQYF	TRBD1	TRBV27	TRBJ2-5	NA
TGTGCCAGCAGTTATGTGATGAGCAATCAGCCCCAGCATTTT	CASSYVMSNQPQHF	NA	TRBV6-2/TRBV6-3	TRBJ1-5	few
TGTGCCAGCAGCTTAGCACTTGCGTACGAGCAGTACTTC	CASSLALAYEQYF	NA	TRBV7-9	TRBJ2-7	many
TGTGCCAGCAGCCCCCGGACTAGCGGCTACGAGCAGTACTTC	CASSPRTSGYEQYF	TRBD2	TRBV7-2	TRBJ2-7	many
TGTGCCAGCAGTTTAGCAAGGCTAGCGGGGGGGCCTTTCCAAGAGACCCAGTACTTC	CASSLARLAGGPFQETQYF	TRBD2	TRBV12-3/TRBV12-4	TRBJ2-5	many
TGTGCCAGCAGTACTAGCGCCTCCTTCTCTAATGAGCAGTTCTTC	CASSTSASFSNEQFF	TRBD2	TRBV12-3/TRBV12-4	TRBJ2-1	NA
TGTGCCATCAGTGGGACGCTCACAGATACGCAGTATTTT	CAISGTLTDTQYF	NA	TRBV10-3	TRBJ2-3	many
TGCGCCAGCAGCTATTTCCAGGGGAACGAGCAGTACTTC	CASSYFQGNEQYF	NA	TRBV5-1	TRBJ2-7	few
TGCGCCAGCAGTCTTTCTAAAGCGGGAGGGCCCTACAATGAGCAGTTCTTC	CASSLSKAGGPYNEQFF	TRBD2	TRBV4-1	TRBJ2-1	NA
TGTGCCAGCAGCCTACGCCCCAGCTATAGCAATCAGCCCCAGCATTTT	CASSLRPSYSNQPQHF	NA	TRBV14	TRBJ1-5	many
TGCGCCAGCAGTCCGAGGGGGGGCGGTGAGCAGTTCTTC	CASSPRGGGEQFF	NA	TRBV10-1	TRBJ2-1	NA
TGTGCCAGCAGCATGGCGGGACAGGTTGTGAACTACAATGAGCAGTTCTTC	CASSMAGQVVNYNEQFF	TRBD1	TRBV11-1	TRBJ2-1	few